This TCR beta chain originates from a study of shared clonotypes between healthy human individuals. To note about this clone: Its matching antigen is unknown.

Study observations and caveats: Clonotype sharing among donors, it was expected, would be affected by sequencing depth. Shared clonotypes across all four donors exceeded non-shared ones in generation probability. Naive subsets, compared against memory subsets, generally had larger estimated richness values.

V shed 3 bases, J shed 6 bases, and the junction held 10 bases outside the gene matches. The CDR3 is made up of 16 amino acids. The germline V gene encodes CDR1 KGHSH and CDR2 LQKENI. In the study's own analysis: With immunoSEQ giving junction-only sequences and no quality scores, filtering differed. Sequencing was performed with immunoSEQ multiplex PCR; in TCRdb, only in-frame clones are kept and a portion is missing. V and J calls and clone size are those listed in that table; D and trimming were worked out from the DNA. The repertoire holds some 2,400,000 clones, with around 95% as singletons. The chain employs TRBV18 and TRBJ2-1; 8 nucleotides line up with TRBD2. The sample was naive CD4+ T cells sorted from blood. Sample subset: CD45RA+ positively selected. This clonotype originated in a man younger than 35 in good health. CDR3 sequence: CASSPAGGPEFNEQFF. The CDR3 region has the DNA TGTGCCAGCTCACCGGCGGGGGGCCCTGAATTCAATGAGCAGTTCTTC.